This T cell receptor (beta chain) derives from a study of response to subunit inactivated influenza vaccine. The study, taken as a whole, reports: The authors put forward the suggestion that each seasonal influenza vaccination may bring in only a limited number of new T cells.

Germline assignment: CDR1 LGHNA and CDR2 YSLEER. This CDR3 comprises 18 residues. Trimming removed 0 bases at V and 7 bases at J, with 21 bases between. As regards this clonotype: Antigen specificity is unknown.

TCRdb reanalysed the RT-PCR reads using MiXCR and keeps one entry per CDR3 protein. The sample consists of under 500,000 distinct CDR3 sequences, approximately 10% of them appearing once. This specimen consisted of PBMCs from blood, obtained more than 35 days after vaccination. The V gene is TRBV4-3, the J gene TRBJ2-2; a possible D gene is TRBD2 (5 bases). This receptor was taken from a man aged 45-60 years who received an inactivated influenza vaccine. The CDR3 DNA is TGCGCCAGCAGCCAAGAAGTCGGCAGCGGCGGGTGGGTCGGGGAGCTGTTTTTT. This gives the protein CASSQEVGSGGWVGELFF.